This T cell receptor beta chain was captured in a study of T-cell reconstitution after alpha-beta-depleted transplantation in children. This CDR3 has 16 amino acids. The germline V gene encodes CDR1 SGHRS and CDR2 YFSETQ. Trimming at V came to 2 bases and at J to 4 bases, leaving 8 bases not matched to a gene. It was with unique molecular identifiers that the TCRbeta library was prepared. One entry per CDR3 protein, called by TCRdb with MiXCR from the PCR reads. The table lists approximately 120,000 distinct CDR3 sequences, around 9.8% of them singletons. Only one count was recorded for this clonotype. Antigen unknown. Study-wide points: Surviving recipient T cells and thymic progenitors accounted for the high day-60 TCRbeta diversity observed in some patients. At around two months after transplant, the alpha-beta T cells were reportedly derived from several hundred expanded clones that came from non-depleted graft cells. From newly produced T cells came most of the T-cell counts and diversity one year after transplant.

The chain carries TRBV5-1 and TRBJ2-2; 7 bases agree with TRBD1. Source: PBMCs, mostly from graft donor cells, taken 180 days after TCRalphabeta/CD19-depleted stem cell transplant. This receptor was obtained from a girl younger than two who had a stem cell transplant for combined immunodeficiency, so the T cells may come from the graft donor. The CDR3 sequence: CASSLRTGRTTGELFF. The CDR3 DNA is TGCGCCAGCAGCTTACGGACAGGTCGAACCACCGGGGAGCTGTTTTTT.